This passage covers 6 T cell receptor beta chains from one sample sequenced in a study of cytomegalovirus exposure and HLA in healthy donors. Primers included in the PCR were 60 Vbeta and 13 Jbeta primers. Repertoires were generated with immunoSEQ multiplex PCR, while TCRdb's copy carries only in-frame clones and drops some. The repertoire holds about 120,000 clones, with around 73% as singletons. The sequenced sample consisted of PBMCs. All receptors come from a female donor in good health and CMV-seronegative.

This clone was counted between two and nine times. This chain links TRBV4-3 with TRBJ2-7; possibly TRBD2 for D (7 bases). The germline gives CDR1 LGHNA, CDR2 YSLEER. The length of the CDR3 is 15 residues. Between the trimmed V and J ends, which lost 3 bases and 0 bases, there was a span of 12 bases. The CDR3: CASSQGGTNSYEQYF. The CDR3 DNA follows: TGCGCCAGCAGCCAGGGAGGGACAAACTCCTACGAGCAGTACTTC.

This CDR3 reads CASSIVPGLAGNNEQFF. CDR3 nucleotides: TGTGCCAGTAGTATAGTTCCGGGACTAGCGGGTAACAATGAGCAGTTCTTC. J is TRBJ2-1 and V is TRBV19, with 12 nucleotides matching TRBD2. V lost 1 base and J lost 5; bases outside the gene matches: 6. The germline V gene has CDR1 LNHDA and CDR2 SQIVND (reference sequence). CDR3 length: 17 residues.

This chain links TRBV28 with TRBJ2-1, with D possibly being TRBD2 (6 bases). Germline CDR1 MDHEN, CDR2 SYDVKM. The V end was cut by 8 bases, the J end by 3 bases, with 17 bases between. The CDR3 has 15 residues. DNA for the CDR3: TGTGCCAGCGGACCCTGGCGGGACCTCTACAATGAGCAGTTCTTC. The encoded protein is CASGPWRDLYNEQFF.

The chain links TRBV30 to TRBJ1-5; no clear D. The CDR3 has 15 amino acids. Trimming shortened V by 0 bases and J by 2 bases, and 11 bases separated the two germline ends. Germline CDR1 and CDR2: GTSNPN and SVGIG (reference sequence). The CDR3 sequence: CAWSVPGAGNQPQHF. The CDR3 DNA is TGTGCCTGGAGTGTACCGGGAGCGGGCAATCAGCCCCAGCATTTT.

This CDR3 reads CASSEYRAGTEAFF. The CDR3 DNA follows: TGTGCCAGCAGTGAATACAGGGCGGGGACTGAAGCTTTCTTT. The V and J genes are TRBV25-1 and TRBJ1-1; D possibly corresponds to TRBD1 (5 bases). In germline, CDR1 is MGHDK, CDR2 SYGVNS. The CDR3 runs to 14 residues. Trimming took 0 bases from V and 5 from J, leaving 10 bases between them. The whole variable domain, remainder taken from reference TRBV25-1 and TRBJ1-1, is EADIYQTPRYLVIGTGKKITLECSQTMGHDKMYWYQQDPGMELHLIHYSYGVNSTEKGDLSSESTVSRIRTEHFPLTLESARPSHTSQYLCASSEYRAGTEAFFGQGTRLTVV.

The chain has TRBV4-1 and TRBJ2-3; 14 bases map to TRBD2. J lost 7 bases, V lost 3 bases, and 9 bases had no gene match. CDR1 and CDR2 from the germline V gene are MGHRA and YSYEKL. This CDR3 has 17 amino acids. DNA for the CDR3: TGCGCCAGCAGCCAGGGACTAGCGGGAGTCTTATTTAATACGCAGTATTTT. Amino acids: CASSQGLAGVLFNTQYF.